These T cell receptor beta chains were read from a single sample in a study of immune heterogeneity within non-small cell lung tumors. TCRdb recomputed calls from the multiplex PCR reads with MiXCR, one row per CDR3 protein. The table records tens of thousands of distinct CDR3 sequences, about 26% of them present only once. Sequencing input: lung tumor tissue. Receptor source: a man aged 35-49 years with non-small cell lung cancer. Each CDR3 is given with its conserved first and last residue. A D gene is named only where the DNA matches it firmly. Not all rows give a size; the values are once, few, many and, for expanded clones, a class.

TRBD1	TRBV13	few	TRBJ1-1	CASSLTGTGATEAFF	TGTGCCAGCAGCTTAACCGGGACAGGGGCCACTGAAGCTTTCTTT
.	TRBV5-4	.	TRBJ2-5	CASSPGGLGGETQYF	TGTGCCAGCAGCCCGGGCGGGCTCGGTGGGGAGACCCAGTACTTC
.	TRBV18	.	TRBJ2-5	CASSRGLTTEETQYF	TGTGCCAGCTCACGCGGACTCACCACAGAAGAGACCCAGTACTTC
.	TRBV6-5	few	TRBJ1-1	CASSYSSASWEALNTEAFF	TGTGCCAGCAGTTACTCGAGTGCTTCGTGGGAAGCCTTGAACACTGAAGCTTTCTTT
.	TRBV7-9	many	TRBJ2-7	CASSLRSGFSLEQYF	TGTGCCAGCAGCTTACGTTCGGGATTTTCACTCGAGCAGTACTTC
.	TRBV20-1	few	TRBJ2-6	CSARESSGANVLTF	TGCAGTGCTAGGGAGTCGTCTGGGGCCAACGTCCTGACTTTC
.	TRBV25-1	many	TRBJ1-1	CASSDLGNPNTEAFF	TGTGCCAGCAGTGACCTGGGCAACCCGAACACTGAAGCTTTCTTT
.	TRBV20-1	many	TRBJ2-1	CSARRANEQFF	TGCAGTGCTCGGAGGGCCAATGAGCAGTTCTTC
TRBD1	TRBV20-1	few	TRBJ1-6	CSARGQGGYNSPLHF	TGCAGTGCCCGCGGACAGGGGGGCTATAATTCACCCCTCCACTTT
.	TRBV3-1	few	TRBJ2-3	CASSQEGRASGHTQYF	TGTGCCAGCAGCCAAGAAGGGCGGGCCTCTGGGCATACGCAGTATTTT
.	TRBV29-1	.	TRBJ1-1	CSVDDTEAFF	TGCAGCGTTGACGACACGGAAGCTTTCTTT
.	TRBV5-1	few	TRBJ1-4	CASSLGNIPTNEKLFF	TGCGCCAGCAGCTTGGGAAACATCCCAACTAATGAAAAACTGTTTTTT
.	TRBV25-1	once	TRBJ2-1	CASSEWHEQFF	TGTGCCAGCAGTGAGTGGCATGAGCAGTTCTTC
.	TRBV6-1	many	TRBJ1-5	CASRPRQTDQPQHF	TGTGCCAGCAGACCTAGACAGACGGATCAGCCCCAGCATTTT
TRBD2	TRBV11-3	.	TRBJ2-2	CASSLAPTSDYNTGELFF	TGTGCCAGCAGCTTAGCCCCAACTAGCGACTATAACACCGGGGAGCTGTTTTTT
TRBD1	TRBV28	many	TRBJ1-2	CATGGGGQNYGYTF	TGTGCCACGGGGGGAGGGGGCCAGAACTATGGCTACACCTTC
TRBD1	TRBV15	many	TRBJ1-5	CATSRDKAGGQPQHF	TGTGCCACCAGCAGAGATAAGGCAGGGGGACAGCCCCAGCATTTT
.	TRBV12-3/TRBV12-4	many	TRBJ1-5	CASRLRSNQPQHF	TGTGCCAGCAGATTGAGAAGTAATCAGCCCCAGCATTTT
.	TRBV29-1	.	TRBJ1-1	CSVKPGSRNTEAFF	TGCAGCGTAAAACCAGGGTCCAGGAACACTGAAGCTTTCTTT
.	TRBV11-2	few	TRBJ1-2	CASSWDASGLGYTF	TGTGCCAGCAGCTGGGACGCTTCGGGATTGGGCTACACCTTC
TRBD1	TRBV9	many	TRBJ2-6	CASSPQQGSGANVLTF	TGTGCCAGCAGCCCTCAACAGGGGTCTGGGGCCAACGTCCTGACTTTC
.	TRBV19	many	TRBJ1-5	CASRAASHSNQPQHF	TGTGCCAGTAGGGCGGCGAGCCATAGCAATCAGCCCCAGCATTTT
.	TRBV12-3/TRBV12-4	many	TRBJ2-5	CASSGGVENIVTQYF	TGTGCCAGCAGTGGCGGGGTAGAGAACATTGTGACCCAGTACTTC
TRBD1	TRBV9	few	TRBJ1-4	CASSEGTGPYEKLFF	TGTGCCAGCAGCGAAGGGACAGGCCCCTATGAAAAACTGTTTTTT
.	TRBV29-1	few	TRBJ1-5	CSVTMDRGQPQHF	TGCAGCGTTACCATGGACAGAGGACAGCCCCAGCATTTT
TRBD2	TRBV7-9	.	TRBJ2-1	CACSLLIAGGHYNEQFF	TGTGCCTGCAGCTTACTTATAGCGGGAGGACACTACAATGAGCAGTTCTTC
TRBD1	TRBV20-1	many	TRBJ1-1	CSARDRARNTEAFF	TGCAGTGCTAGGGACAGGGCTAGAAACACTGAAGCTTTCTTT
TRBD2	TRBV19	medium-sized	TRBJ2-7	CASSIGTRFDEQYF	TGTGCCAGTAGTATCGGGACTAGATTCGACGAGCAGTACTTC
.	TRBV20-1	.	TRBJ1-1	CSASKAFNTEAFF	TGCAGTGCTAGTAAGGCTTTCAACACTGAAGCTTTCTTT
.	TRBV5-1	.	TRBJ2-1	CASSPGPWDAEQFF	TGCGCCAGCAGCCCGGGACCTTGGGATGCTGAGCAGTTCTTC
.	TRBV2	many	TRBJ1-3	CASSEQGRRNTIYF	TGTGCCAGCAGCGAGCAGGGGAGGAGGAACACCATATATTTT
.	TRBV2	.	TRBJ2-7	CTSSEMLAPYEQYF	TGTACCAGCAGTGAAATGCTTGCCCCCTACGAGCAGTACTTC
.	TRBV4-1	few	TRBJ2-1	CASSHGGQIEQFF	TGCGCCAGCAGCCACGGGGGTCAGATTGAGCAGTTCTTC
TRBD1	TRBV2	medium-sized	TRBJ2-7	CASRSQGSSYEQYF	TGTGCCAGCAGATCACAGGGGAGCTCCTACGAGCAGTACTTC
.	TRBV7-2	many	TRBJ2-7	CASSSGGSGDKEQYF	TGTGCCAGCAGTTCCGGCGGGTCGGGAGACAAAGAGCAGTACTTC
.	TRBV5-1	many	TRBJ1-3	CASSLESSGNTIYF	TGCGCCAGCAGCTTGGAGTCGTCAGGAAACACCATATATTTT
.	TRBV3-1	few	TRBJ1-6	CASSQDGGPDNSPLHF	TGTGCCAGCAGCCAAGATGGAGGGCCGGATAATTCACCCCTCCACTTT
TRBD1	TRBV6-1	many	TRBJ1-5	CASRRETDRGSRSNQPQHF	TGTGCCAGCAGAAGGGAGACGGACAGGGGTAGTCGGAGCAATCAGCCCCAGCATTTT
.	TRBV14	.	TRBJ2-7	CASSSTGTWPYEQYF	TGTGCCAGCAGCTCAACCGGGACATGGCCATACGAGCAGTACTTC
.	TRBV7-8	medium-sized	TRBJ2-5	CASSFGQKETQYF	TGTGCCAGCAGCTTTGGGCAAAAAGAGACCCAGTACTTC
.	TRBV9	.	TRBJ2-3	CASIVLTGTPTDTQYF	TGTGCCAGCATCGTACTTACCGGGACCCCGACAGATACGCAGTATTTT
TRBD1	TRBV27	.	TRBJ1-1	CASLYPGGVNTEAFF	TGTGCCAGTTTATACCCAGGGGGCGTAAACACTGAAGCTTTCTTT
.	TRBV6-1	many	TRBJ1-1	CASRPTGRTEAFF	TGTGCCAGCAGACCCACAGGGAGAACTGAAGCTTTCTTT
.	TRBV4-1	few	TRBJ1-5	CASSLGQMDQPQHF	TGCGCCAGCAGCCTCGGACAGATGGATCAGCCCCAGCATTTT
TRBD1	TRBV25-1	.	TRBJ1-4	CASSDGTGAEKLFF	TGTGCCAGCAGTGACGGGACAGGGGCCGAAAAACTGTTTTTT